The 17 T cell receptor beta chains below all came from one sample that was sequenced in a study of blood T cell repertoires in COVID-19. Clones were read by immunoSEQ multiplex PCR, and TCRdb kept only the in-frame ones, dropping some. This table has around 140,000 clones, approximately 81% appearing once. Sequenced: peripheral blood. The receptor set was obtained from a human donor in a cohort sampled during active COVID-19.

The rearrangement links TRBV4-2 to TRBJ2-7; 13 bases match TRBD2. This CDR3 has 18 amino acids. Unmatched junction bases numbered 9, after V lost 0 bases and J lost 4 bases. Germline loops: CDR1 LGHNA, CDR2 YNFKEQ. CDR3 region: CASSQDTGTSGNKYEQYF. DNA for the CDR3: TGTGCCAGCAGCCAAGACACCGGGACTAGCGGGAACAAGTACGAGCAGTACTTC.

This clone was observed a handful of times. V is TRBV7-2 and J is TRBJ2-7; 13 nucleotides agree with TRBD2. This CDR3 spans 13 amino acids. CDR1 and CDR2 (germline): SGHTA, FQGNSA. V dropped 8 bases and J dropped 7; count of bases not matched to a gene: 5. The CDR3 DNA is TGTGCCAGCGGGACTAGCGGGACATGGGAGCAGTACTTC. Its protein product is CASGTSGTWEQYF.

A few counts support this clone. V usage is TRBV20-1 and J usage is TRBJ2-1; 7 nucleotides align to TRBD1. Germline CDR1 reads DFQATT; CDR2 reads SNEGSKA (reference sequence). The CDR3 extends over 11 amino acids. V lost 6 bases, J lost 7 bases, and 3 bases stayed unmatched. Here the CDR3 reads CSARQGNEQFF. The CDR3 DNA reads as TGCAGTGCGCGACAGGGTAATGAGCAGTTCTTC.

The chain links TRBV4-3 to TRBJ1-1; D gene unclear. This CDR3 spans 15 amino acids. Deletions cut 0 bases from V and 0 bases from J, with 8 bases between. Germline V CDR1 and CDR2: LGHNA, YSLEER. The CDR3 sequence is CASSQEPVMNTEAFF. The CDR3, as DNA: TGCGCCAGCAGCCAAGAACCAGTTATGAACACTGAAGCTTTCTTT.

This chain uses TRBV6-2 or TRBV6-3 with TRBJ2-6; D is perhaps TRBD1 (5 bases). CDR3 length: 15 amino acids. V was shortened by 6 bases and J by 0 bases, with 9 bases between the two germline ends. Germline CDR1 MNHEY, CDR2 SVGEGT. In DNA, the CDR3 is TGTGCCAGCAGCGACCAGGGCTCTGGGGCCAACGTCCTGACTTTC. Its protein product is CASSDQGSGANVLTF.

This clone was observed a handful of times. The CDR3, as DNA: TGTGCCAGCAGCCCATCCGGGGGGTTGTACGAGCAGTACTTC. It specifies CASSPSGGLYEQYF. The chain is built from TRBV5-6 and TRBJ2-7; 7 bases match TRBD2. Germline-derived CDR1 and CDR2 are SGHDT and YYEEEE. This CDR3 has 14 residues. The V segment lost 4 bases and the J segment 4 bases; nucleotides outside the gene matches: 8.

The chain combines TRBV19 with TRBJ2-7, with 15 bases aligning to TRBD2. The V and J ends lost 3 bases and 3 bases, in that order; junction bases with no gene match: 9. The CDR3 is 18 residues long. CDR1 LNHDA and CDR2 SQIVND come from the germline V gene (reference sequence). This CDR3 reads CASSIRGGLAGGGYEQYF. CDR3 nucleotides: TGTGCCAGTAGTATCCGAGGTGGACTAGCGGGAGGGGGCTACGAGCAGTACTTC.

This clone is a singleton in its sample. The rearrangement uses TRBV12-3 or TRBV12-4 and TRBJ1-2; maybe TRBD1 (5 bases). The CDR3 runs 13 residues. V was pared by 5 bases and J by 6 bases, with 13 bases between. The DNA for the CDR3 is TGTGCCAGCAGTCGCTCCGGCAGGGATGGCTACACCTTC. This codes for CASSRSGRDGYTF.

The V gene is TRBV27, the J gene TRBJ1-2, with TRBD1 as a possible D gene (6 bases). Trimming removed 2 bases at V and 2 bases at J, with 12 bases between. Germline-derived CDR1 and CDR2 are MNHEY and SMNVEV (reference sequence). The CDR3 has 15 residues. The CDR3 coding sequence is TGTGCCAGCAGTTTAACGGGCAGGGGAAACTATGGCTACACCTTC. It translates to CASSLTGRGNYGYTF.

This chain uses TRBV7-2 with TRBJ2-7; D is perhaps TRBD1 (6 bases). Germline values: CDR1 SGHTA, CDR2 FQGNSA. The CDR3 covers 16 residues. The V gene lost 4 bases and the J gene lost 2 bases, with 18 bases spanning the gap. The CDR3 region is CASSSLGQRKTYEQYF. CDR3 in DNA: TGTGCCAGCAGCTCTCTGGGACAACGCAAAACCTACGAGCAGTACTTC.

The chain links TRBV3-1 (or the pseudogene TRBV3-2) to TRBJ2-5; TRBD2 matches at 13 bases. J lost 3 bases, V lost 0 bases, and 4 bases had no gene match. Germline-derived CDR1 and CDR2 are LGHDT and YNNKEL (reference sequence). The CDR3 totals 17 residues. This chain's CDR3 is CASSQDWGTSGKETQYF. As DNA, the CDR3 is TGTGCCAGCAGCCAAGATTGGGGGACTAGCGGGAAAGAGACCCAGTACTTC.

The chain employs TRBV4-3 and TRBJ2-7, with a possible D match to TRBD2 (5 bases). Trimming took off 0 bases at V and 4 bases at J, with 10 bases between the two ends. CDR1 is LGHNA and CDR2 is YSLEER in the germline V gene. The CDR3 runs to 14 residues. CDR3 DNA sequence: TGCGCCAGCAGCCAAGAAGCGGTGGGGTACGAGCAGTACTTC. Translating gives CASSQEAVGYEQYF.

The table lists this clone with a count of one. The chain uses TRBV9 and TRBJ1-2, with D possibly being TRBD1 (5 bases). V was trimmed by 0 bases and J by 3 bases, leaving 6 bases between them. This CDR3 region has 13 residues. Germline V lookup: CDR1 SGDLS, CDR2 YYNGEE. The CDR3 DNA sequence: TGTGCCAGCAGCGTAGGGGGGGACTATGGCTACACCTTC. Encoded protein: CASSVGGDYGYTF.

This chain connects TRBV19 to TRBJ1-6, with D possibly being TRBD1 (5 bases). Trimming stripped 4 bases from V and 10 bases from J, with 11 bases between. Germline lookup yields CDR1 LNHDA and CDR2 SQIVND (reference sequence). The CDR3 runs to 13 residues. CDR3 in amino acids: CASSTRQKSPLHF. The CDR3 DNA follows: TGTGCCAGTAGTACCAGACAGAAATCACCCCTCCACTTT.

The chain recombines TRBV5-1 with TRBJ1-5, with a possible D match to TRBD1 (5 bases). CDR3 length: 17 amino acids. Trimming took 0 bases from V and 2 from J, leaving 15 bases between them. Germline V gene lookup returns CDR1 SGHRS and CDR2 YFSETQ. The CDR3 DNA reads TGCGCCAGCAGCTTGGGGCCTCGACAGTTTGGCAATCAGCCCCAGCATTTT. Its protein is CASSLGPRQFGNQPQHF.

The rearrangement joins TRBV9 to TRBJ1-4; 10 bases align to TRBD1. CDR1 SGDLS and CDR2 YYNGEE come from the germline V gene. V lost 3 bases to trimming and J lost 7 bases; unmatched junction nucleotides: 6. This CDR3 spans 15 amino acids. As DNA, the CDR3 is TGTGCCAGCAGCGGCGGACAGGGGGGTAGTGAAAAACTGTTTTTT. It codes for CASSGGQGGSEKLFF.

The chain employs TRBV7-8 and TRBJ2-2; 8 bases fit TRBD1. Germline V gene data show CDR1 as SGHVS and CDR2 as FQNEAQ. The J segment lost 1 base and the V segment lost 8 bases, leaving 6 bases of the junction unmatched. The CDR3 totals 15 residues. CDR3 protein: CASRSGTGNTGELFF. The CDR3 bases are TGTGCCAGCCGATCCGGGACAGGGAACACCGGGGAGCTGTTTTTT.